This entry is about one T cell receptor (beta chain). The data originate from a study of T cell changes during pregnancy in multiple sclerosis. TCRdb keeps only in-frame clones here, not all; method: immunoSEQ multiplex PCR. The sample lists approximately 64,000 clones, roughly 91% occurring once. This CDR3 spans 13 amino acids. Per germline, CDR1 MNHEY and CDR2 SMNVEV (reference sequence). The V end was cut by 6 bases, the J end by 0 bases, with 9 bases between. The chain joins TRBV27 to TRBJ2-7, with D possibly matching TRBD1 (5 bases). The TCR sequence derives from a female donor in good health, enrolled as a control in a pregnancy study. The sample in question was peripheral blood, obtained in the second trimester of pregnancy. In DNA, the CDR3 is TGTGCCAGCAGCGTAGGGGACTCCTACGAGCAGTACTTC. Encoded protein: CASSVGDSYEQYF.